What follows are 8 T cell receptor beta chains derived from one specimen sequenced in a study of T-cell memory formation after mild COVID-19. From the 5' RACE reads, TCRdb called clonotypes with MiXCR, one entry per CDR3 protein. The sample carries about 300,000 distinct CDR3 sequences, around 19% recorded once. The sample taken for sequencing was PBMCs or a T cell subset sorted from them (not recorded which). The receptors stem from a man in his late teens or twenties who had mild COVID-19 (a few samples of this study predate the infection). Cell type and time point are not known.

This clonotype has only a few counts. The chain has TRBV9 and TRBJ1-2; D is possibly TRBD1 (5 bases). V was cut by 5 bases and J by 3 bases, with 20 bases left in between. Germline V gene data show CDR1 as SGDLS and CDR2 as YYNGEE. CDR3 length: 16 amino acids. The CDR3 DNA sequence: TGTGCCAGCAGTGGAGCCGGGACCGGGGGTGACTATGGCTACACCTTC. Protein: CASSGAGTGGDYGYTF. The complete variable domain, with remaining parts taken from reference TRBV9 and TRBJ1-2, reads DSGVTQTPKHLITATGQRVTLRCSPRSGDLSVYWYQQSLDQGLQFLIQYYNGEERAKGNILERFSAQQFPDLHSELNLSSLELGDSALYFCASSGAGTGGDYGYTFGSGTRLTVV.

This clonotype was recorded a few times. The V call is TRBV29-1, the J call TRBJ1-1; D unclear. The germline gives CDR1 SQVTM, CDR2 ANQGSEA. The CDR3 has 8 residues. V lost 3 bases to trimming and J lost 9 bases, with 2 bases between them. The CDR3: CSVEQAFF. The CDR3 DNA is TGCAGCGTTGAGCAAGCTTTCTTT.

The chain carries TRBV4-1 and TRBJ2-3, with a weak D call TRBD2 (6 bases). Germline lookup yields CDR1 MGHRA and CDR2 YSYEKL. The CDR3 runs to 14 residues. V was shortened by 0 bases and J by 5 bases, with 9 bases between the two germline ends. CDR3 bases: TGCGCCAGCAGCCAAGAACCTAGCGAAGATACGCAGTATTTT. As protein: CASSQEPSEDTQYF.

This chain connects TRBV5-6 to TRBJ1-2; 8 positions match TRBD1. V shed 4 bases, J shed 4 bases, and the junction held 6 bases outside the gene matches. CDR1 is SGHDT, CDR2 YYEEEE, per germline. The CDR3 is 14 residues long. CDR3 bases: TGTGCCAGCAGCGGGGAAGGGACAGGCTATGGCTACACCTTC. Translation: CASSGEGTGYGYTF.

This rearrangement joins TRBV6-5 to TRBJ2-5; 12 bases match TRBD2. Germline CDR1 and CDR2: MNHEY and SVGAGI. V dropped 6 bases and J dropped 5; count of bases not matched to a gene: 10. CDR3 length: 16 amino acids. CDR3 amino acids: CASSRLAGARSETQYF. CDR3 sequence (DNA): TGTGCCAGCAGCCGACTAGCGGGAGCACGTTCGGAGACCCAGTACTTC.

This clonotype was seen at least ten times. V is TRBV5-4 and J is TRBJ2-2, with 8 bases matching TRBD1. The CDR3 runs to 15 residues. V dropped 3 bases and J dropped 1; count of bases not matched to a gene: 2. Germline-derived CDR1 and CDR2 are SGHNT and YYREEE (reference sequence). CDR3 protein: CASSSGTGNTGELFF. CDR3 in DNA: TGTGCCAGCAGCTCAGGGACAGGGAACACCGGGGAGCTGTTTTTT.

The chain combines TRBV5-6 with TRBJ1-2; D is unresolved. The CDR3 totals 11 residues. Per germline, CDR1 SGHDT and CDR2 YYEEEE. Deletions cut 0 bases from V and 9 bases from J, with 6 bases between. The CDR3 DNA sequence: TGTGCCAGCAGCTTGGTTCAGAGCTACACCTTC. Amino acid sequence: CASSLVQSYTF.

The chain employs TRBV5-1 and TRBJ2-5; D possibly matches TRBD1 or TRBD2 (5 bases each). The CDR3 runs to 15 residues. V was clipped by 6 bases and J by 1 base, with 16 bases between them. Germline CDR1 SGHRS, CDR2 YFSETQ. The CDR3 reads CASTIGRGTQETQYF. The CDR3 DNA follows: TGCGCCAGCACCATCGGCCGGGGCACCCAAGAGACCCAGTACTTC.